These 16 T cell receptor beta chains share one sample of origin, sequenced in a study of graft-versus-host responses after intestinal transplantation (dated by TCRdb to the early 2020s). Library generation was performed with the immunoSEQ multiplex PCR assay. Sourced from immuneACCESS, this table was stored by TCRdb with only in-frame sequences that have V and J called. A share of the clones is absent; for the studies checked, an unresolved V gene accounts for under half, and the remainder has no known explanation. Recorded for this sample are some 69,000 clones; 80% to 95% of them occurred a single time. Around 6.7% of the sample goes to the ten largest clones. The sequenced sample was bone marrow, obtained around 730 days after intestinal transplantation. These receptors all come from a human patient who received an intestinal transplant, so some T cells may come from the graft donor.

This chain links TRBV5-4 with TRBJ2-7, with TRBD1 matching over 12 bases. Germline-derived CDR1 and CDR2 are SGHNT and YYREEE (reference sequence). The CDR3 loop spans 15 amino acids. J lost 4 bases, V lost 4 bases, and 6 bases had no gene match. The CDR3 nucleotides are TGTGCCAGCAGCCGGGGACAGGGGGCTAATTACGAGCAGTACTTC. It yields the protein CASSRGQGANYEQYF.

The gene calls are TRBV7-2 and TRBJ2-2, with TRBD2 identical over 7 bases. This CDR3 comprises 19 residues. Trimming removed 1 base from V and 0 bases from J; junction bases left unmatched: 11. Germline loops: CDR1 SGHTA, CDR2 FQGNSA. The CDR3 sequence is CASSLDYREAATNTGELFF. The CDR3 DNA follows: TGTGCCAGCAGCTTAGACTACCGGGAGGCCGCAACGAACACCGGGGAGCTGTTTTTT. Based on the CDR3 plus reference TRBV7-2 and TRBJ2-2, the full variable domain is GAGVSQSPSNKVTEKGKDVELRCDPISGHTALYWYRQSLGQGLEFLIYFQGNSAPDKSGLPSDRFSAERTGGSVSTLTIQRTQQEDSAVYLCASSLDYREAATNTGELFFGEGSRLTVL.

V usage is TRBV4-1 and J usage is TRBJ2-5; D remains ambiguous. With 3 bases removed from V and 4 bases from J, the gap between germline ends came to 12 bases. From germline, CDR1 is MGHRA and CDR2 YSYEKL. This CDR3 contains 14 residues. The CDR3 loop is CASSHANGRETQYF. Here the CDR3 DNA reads TGCGCCAGCAGCCATGCCAATGGCCGAGAGACCCAGTACTTC.

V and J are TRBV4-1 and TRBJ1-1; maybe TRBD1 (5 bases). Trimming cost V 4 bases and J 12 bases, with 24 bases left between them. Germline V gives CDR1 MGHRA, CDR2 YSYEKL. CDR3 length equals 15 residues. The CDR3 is CASSPLPGPGALTFF. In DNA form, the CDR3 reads TGCGCCAGCAGCCCACTTCCGGGGCCCGGAGCTCTGACTTTCTTT.

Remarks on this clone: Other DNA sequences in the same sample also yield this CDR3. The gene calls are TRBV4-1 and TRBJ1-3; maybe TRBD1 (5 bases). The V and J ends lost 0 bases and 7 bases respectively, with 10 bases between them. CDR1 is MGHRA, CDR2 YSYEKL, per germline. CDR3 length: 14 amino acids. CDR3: CASSQEQAANTIYF. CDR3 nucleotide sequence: TGCGCCAGCAGCCAAGAACAGGCGGCCAACACCATATATTTT.

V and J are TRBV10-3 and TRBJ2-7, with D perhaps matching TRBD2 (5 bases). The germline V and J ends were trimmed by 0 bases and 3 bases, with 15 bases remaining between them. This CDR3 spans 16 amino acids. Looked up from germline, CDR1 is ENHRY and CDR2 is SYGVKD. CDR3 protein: CAISESDGESLYEQYF. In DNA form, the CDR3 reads TGTGCCATCAGTGAGTCGGACGGGGAGTCCCTCTACGAGCAGTACTTC.

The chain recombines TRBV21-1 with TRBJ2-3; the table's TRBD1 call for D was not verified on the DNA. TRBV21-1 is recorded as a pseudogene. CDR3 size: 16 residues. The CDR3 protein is CASSPPGHIMTDTQYF. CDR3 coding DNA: TGTGCCAGCAGCCCGCCGGGACACATAATGACAGATACGCAGTATTTT.

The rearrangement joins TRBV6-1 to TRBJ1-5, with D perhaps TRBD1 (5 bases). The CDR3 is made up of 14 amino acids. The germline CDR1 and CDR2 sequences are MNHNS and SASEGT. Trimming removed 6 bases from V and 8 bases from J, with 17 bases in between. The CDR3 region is CASSAVGETEPQHF. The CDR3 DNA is TGTGCCAGCAGCGCAGTGGGGGAAACCGAGCCCCAGCATTTT.

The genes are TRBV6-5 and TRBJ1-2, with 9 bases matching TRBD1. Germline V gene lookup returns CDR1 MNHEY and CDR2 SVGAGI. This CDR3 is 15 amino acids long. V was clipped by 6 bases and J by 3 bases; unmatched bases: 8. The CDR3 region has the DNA TGTGCCAGCAGGCCGCCCACAGGGGGCCACTATGGCTACACCTTC. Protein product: CASRPPTGGHYGYTF.

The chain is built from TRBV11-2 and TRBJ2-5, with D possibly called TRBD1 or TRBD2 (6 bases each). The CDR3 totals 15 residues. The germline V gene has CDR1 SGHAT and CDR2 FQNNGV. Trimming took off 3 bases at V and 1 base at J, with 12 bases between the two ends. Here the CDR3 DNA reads TGTGCCAGCAGCTTCTCCGGGGGCCTCCAAGAGACCCAGTACTTC. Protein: CASSFSGGLQETQYF.

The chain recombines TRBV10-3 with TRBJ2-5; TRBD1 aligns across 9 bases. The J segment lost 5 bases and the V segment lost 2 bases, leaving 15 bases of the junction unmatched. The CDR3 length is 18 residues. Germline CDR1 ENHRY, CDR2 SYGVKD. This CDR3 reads CAISEDGQGSGGLETQYF. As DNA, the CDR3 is TGTGCCATCAGTGAGGACGGACAGGGGTCCGGAGGTCTGGAGACCCAGTACTTC.

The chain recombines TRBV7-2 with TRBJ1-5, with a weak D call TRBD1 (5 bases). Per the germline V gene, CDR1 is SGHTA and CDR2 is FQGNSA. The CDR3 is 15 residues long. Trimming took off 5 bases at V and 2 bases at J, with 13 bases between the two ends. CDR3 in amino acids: CASSPRDNGNQPQHF. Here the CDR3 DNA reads TGTGCCAGCAGCCCCAGGGATAATGGCAATCAGCCCCAGCATTTT.

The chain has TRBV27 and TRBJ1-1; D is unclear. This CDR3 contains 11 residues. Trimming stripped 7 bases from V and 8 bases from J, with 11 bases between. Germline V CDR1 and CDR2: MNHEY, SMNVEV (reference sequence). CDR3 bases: TGTGCCAGCACGGGAGGTGTAGAAGCTTTCTTT. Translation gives CASTGGVEAFF.

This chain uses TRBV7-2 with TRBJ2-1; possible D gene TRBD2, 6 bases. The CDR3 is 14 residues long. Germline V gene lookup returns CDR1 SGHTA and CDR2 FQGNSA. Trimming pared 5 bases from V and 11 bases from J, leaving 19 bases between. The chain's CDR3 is CASSLHDRGMKQFF. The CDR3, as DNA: TGTGCCAGCAGCCTACACGACCGGGGGATGAAGCAGTTCTTC. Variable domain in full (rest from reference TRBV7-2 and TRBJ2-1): GAGVSQSPSNKVTEKGKDVELRCDPISGHTALYWYRQSLGQGLEFLIYFQGNSAPDKSGLPSDRFSAERTGGSVSTLTIQRTQQEDSAVYLCASSLHDRGMKQFFGPGTRLTVL.

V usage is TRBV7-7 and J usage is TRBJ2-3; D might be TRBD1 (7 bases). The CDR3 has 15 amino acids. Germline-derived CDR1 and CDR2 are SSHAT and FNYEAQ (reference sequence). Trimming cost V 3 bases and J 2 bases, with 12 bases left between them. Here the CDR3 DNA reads TGTGCCAGCAGCTTGCAGGGGGGCCACACAGATACGCAGTATTTT. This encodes CASSLQGGHTDTQYF.

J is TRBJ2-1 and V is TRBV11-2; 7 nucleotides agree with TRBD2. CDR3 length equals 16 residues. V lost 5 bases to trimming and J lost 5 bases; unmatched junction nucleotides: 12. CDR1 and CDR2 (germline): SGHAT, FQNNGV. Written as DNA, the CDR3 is TGTGCCAGCAGCGGTTGGACTAGGAATATCGACAATGAGCAGTTCTTC. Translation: CASSGWTRNIDNEQFF.